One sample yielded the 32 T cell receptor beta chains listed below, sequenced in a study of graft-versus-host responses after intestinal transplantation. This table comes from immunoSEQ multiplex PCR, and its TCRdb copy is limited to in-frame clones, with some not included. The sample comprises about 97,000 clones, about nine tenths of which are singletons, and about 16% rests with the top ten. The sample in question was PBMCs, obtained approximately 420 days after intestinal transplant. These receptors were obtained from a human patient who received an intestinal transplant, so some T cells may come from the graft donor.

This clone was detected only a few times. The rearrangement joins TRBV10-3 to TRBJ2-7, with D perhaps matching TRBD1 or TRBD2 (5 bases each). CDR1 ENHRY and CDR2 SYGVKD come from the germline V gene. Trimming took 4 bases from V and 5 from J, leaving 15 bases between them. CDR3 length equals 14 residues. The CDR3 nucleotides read TGTGCCATCAGTGGCGCCGGGGCTCTCGACGAGCAGTACTTC. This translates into CAISGAGALDEQYF.

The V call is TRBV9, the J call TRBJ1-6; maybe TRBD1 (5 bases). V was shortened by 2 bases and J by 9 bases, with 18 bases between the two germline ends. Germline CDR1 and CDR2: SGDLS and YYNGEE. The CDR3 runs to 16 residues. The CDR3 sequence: CASSVSFELDISPLHF. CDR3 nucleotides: TGTGCCAGCAGCGTCAGCTTTGAATTGGACATTTCACCCCTCCACTTT.

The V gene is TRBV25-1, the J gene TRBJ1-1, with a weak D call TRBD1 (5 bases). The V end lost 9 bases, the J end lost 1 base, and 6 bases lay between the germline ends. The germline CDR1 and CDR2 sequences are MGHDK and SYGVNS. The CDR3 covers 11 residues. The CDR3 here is CASQGNTEAFF. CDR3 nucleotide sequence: TGTGCCAGTCAGGGGAACACTGAAGCTTTCTTT.

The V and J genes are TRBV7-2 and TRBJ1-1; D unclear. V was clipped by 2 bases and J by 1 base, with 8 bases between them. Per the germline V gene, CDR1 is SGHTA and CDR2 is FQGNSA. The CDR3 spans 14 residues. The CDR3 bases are TGTGCCAGCAGCTTAAGTCGGCAGAACACTGAAGCTTTCTTT. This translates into CASSLSRQNTEAFF.

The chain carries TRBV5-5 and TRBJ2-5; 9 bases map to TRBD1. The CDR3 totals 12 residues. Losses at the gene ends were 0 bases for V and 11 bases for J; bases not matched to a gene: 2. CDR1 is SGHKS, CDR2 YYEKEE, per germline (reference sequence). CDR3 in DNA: TGTGCCAGCAGCTTGGGGACAGGGGCGCAGTACTTC. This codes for CASSLGTGAQYF.

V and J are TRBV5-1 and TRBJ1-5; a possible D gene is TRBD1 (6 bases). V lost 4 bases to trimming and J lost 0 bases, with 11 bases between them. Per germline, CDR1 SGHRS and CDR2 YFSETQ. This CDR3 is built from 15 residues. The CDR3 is CASSPDSNSNQPQHF. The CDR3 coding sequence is TGCGCCAGCAGCCCGGACAGTAATAGCAATCAGCCCCAGCATTTT.

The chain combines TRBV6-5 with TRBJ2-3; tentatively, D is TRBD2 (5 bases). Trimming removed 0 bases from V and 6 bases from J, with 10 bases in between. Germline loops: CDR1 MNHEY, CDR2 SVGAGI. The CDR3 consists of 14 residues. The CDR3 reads CASSYSSGGDTQYF. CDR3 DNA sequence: TGTGCCAGCAGTTACTCGAGTGGCGGGGATACGCAGTATTTT.

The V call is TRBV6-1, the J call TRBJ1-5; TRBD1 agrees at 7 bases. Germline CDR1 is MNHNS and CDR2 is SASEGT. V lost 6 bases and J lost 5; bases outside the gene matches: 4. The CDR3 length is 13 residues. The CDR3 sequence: CASREQGHQPQHF. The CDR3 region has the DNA TGTGCCAGCAGAGAACAGGGGCATCAGCCCCAGCATTTT.

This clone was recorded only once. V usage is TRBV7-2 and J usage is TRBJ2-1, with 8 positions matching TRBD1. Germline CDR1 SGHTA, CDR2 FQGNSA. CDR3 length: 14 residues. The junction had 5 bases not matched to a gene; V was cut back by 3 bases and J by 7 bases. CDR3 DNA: TGTGCCAGCAGCTTCGGCAGGGGGCTAAATGAGCAGTTCTTC. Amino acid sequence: CASSFGRGLNEQFF.

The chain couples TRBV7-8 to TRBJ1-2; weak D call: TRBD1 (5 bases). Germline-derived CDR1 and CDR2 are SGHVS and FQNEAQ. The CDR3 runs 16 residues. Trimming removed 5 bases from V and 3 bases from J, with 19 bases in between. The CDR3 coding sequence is TGTGCCAGCAGCCTGTGGTCAGGGAAGAATGACTATGGCTACACCTTC. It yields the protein CASSLWSGKNDYGYTF.

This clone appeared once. In DNA, the CDR3 is TGCGCCAGCAGTCCACGACCCCCCTACGAGCAGTACTTC. It specifies CASSPRPPYEQYF. The J gene is TRBJ2-7, the V gene TRBV23-1; D uncertain. TRBV23-1 is an ORF, with its function uncertain. The ends were cut back, 4 bases at V and 2 bases at J, with 9 bases in the middle. The CDR3 length is 13 residues.

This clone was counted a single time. In nucleotides, the CDR3 is TGTGCCAGCAAAGGGCTTTCCAATGGCTACACCTTC. The encoded protein is CASKGLSNGYTF. This chain links TRBV6-5 with TRBJ1-2; D not resolved. Trimming took off 7 bases at V and 6 bases at J, with 12 bases between the two ends. Germline CDR1 is MNHEY and CDR2 is SVGAGI. This CDR3 region has 12 residues.

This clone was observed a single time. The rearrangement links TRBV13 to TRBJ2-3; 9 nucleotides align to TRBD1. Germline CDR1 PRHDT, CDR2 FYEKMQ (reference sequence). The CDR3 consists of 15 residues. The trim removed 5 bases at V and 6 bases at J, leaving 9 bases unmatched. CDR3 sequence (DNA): TGTGCCAGCAGCGCCAGGACAGGGGAGGGGGATACGCAGTATTTT. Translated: CASSARTGEGDTQYF.

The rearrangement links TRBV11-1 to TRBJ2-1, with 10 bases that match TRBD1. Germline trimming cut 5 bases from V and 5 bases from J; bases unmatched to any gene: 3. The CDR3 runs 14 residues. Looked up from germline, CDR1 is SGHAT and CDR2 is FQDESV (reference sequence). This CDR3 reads CASSPDRGDNEQFF. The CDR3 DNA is TGTGCCAGCAGCCCGGACAGGGGGGACAATGAGCAGTTCTTC.

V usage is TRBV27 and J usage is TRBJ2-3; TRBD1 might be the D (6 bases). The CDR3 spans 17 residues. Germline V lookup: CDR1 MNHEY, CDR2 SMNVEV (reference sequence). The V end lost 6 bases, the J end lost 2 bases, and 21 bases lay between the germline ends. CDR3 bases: TGTGCCAGCAGCCCCGACCCCGGGACACAATCCACAGATACGCAGTATTTT. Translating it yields CASSPDPGTQSTDTQYF.

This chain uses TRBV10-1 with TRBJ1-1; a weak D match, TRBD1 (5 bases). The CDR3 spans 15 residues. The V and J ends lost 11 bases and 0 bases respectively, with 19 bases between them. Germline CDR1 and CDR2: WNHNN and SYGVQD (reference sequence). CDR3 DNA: TGCGCCGGATTCCAATGGGACGGCCTGAACACTGAAGCTTTCTTT. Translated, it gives CAGFQWDGLNTEAFF.

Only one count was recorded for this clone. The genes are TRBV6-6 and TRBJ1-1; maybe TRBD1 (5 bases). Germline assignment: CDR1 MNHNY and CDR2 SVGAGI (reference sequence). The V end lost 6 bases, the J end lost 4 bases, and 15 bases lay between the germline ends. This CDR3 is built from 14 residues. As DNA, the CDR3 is TGTGCCAGCAGACTCAGGGTAAGAGGCACTGAAGCTTTCTTT. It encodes CASRLRVRGTEAFF.

The CDR3 bases are TGTGCCAGCAGTCCCCGACAGGGGGGGCGTCAGCCCCAGCATTTT. It is translated as CASSPRQGGRQPQHF. V and J are TRBV6-5 and TRBJ1-5, with TRBD1 identical over 9 bases. Germline values: CDR1 MNHEY, CDR2 SVGAGI. The CDR3 covers 15 residues. V gave up 5 bases and J gave up 6 bases; unmatched junction bases: 8.

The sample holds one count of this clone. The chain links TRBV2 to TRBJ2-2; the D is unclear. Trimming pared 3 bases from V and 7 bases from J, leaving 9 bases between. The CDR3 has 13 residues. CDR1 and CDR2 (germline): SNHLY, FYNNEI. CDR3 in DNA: TGTGCCAGCAGTGATTTGGGGATCGGGGAGCTGTTTTTT. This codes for CASSDLGIGELFF.

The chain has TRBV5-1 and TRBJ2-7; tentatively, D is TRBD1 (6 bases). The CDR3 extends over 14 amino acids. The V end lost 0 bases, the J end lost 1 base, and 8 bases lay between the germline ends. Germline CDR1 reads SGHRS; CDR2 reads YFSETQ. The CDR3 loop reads CASSLARGSYEQYF. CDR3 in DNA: TGCGCCAGCAGCTTGGCAAGGGGGTCCTACGAGCAGTACTTC.

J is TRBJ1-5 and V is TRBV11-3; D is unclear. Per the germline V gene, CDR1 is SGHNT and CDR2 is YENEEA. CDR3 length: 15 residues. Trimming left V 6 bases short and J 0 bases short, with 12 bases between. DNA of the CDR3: TGTGCCAGCAGGACCTGGCCCAATAGCAATCAGCCCCAGCATTTT. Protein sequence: CASRTWPNSNQPQHF.

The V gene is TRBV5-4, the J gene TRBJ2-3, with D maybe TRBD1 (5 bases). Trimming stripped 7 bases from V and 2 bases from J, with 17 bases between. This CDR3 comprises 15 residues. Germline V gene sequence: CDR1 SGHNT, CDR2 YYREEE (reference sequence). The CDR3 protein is CASRLIGHPTDTQYF. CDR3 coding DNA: TGTGCCAGCCGTTTGATCGGACACCCCACAGATACGCAGTATTTT. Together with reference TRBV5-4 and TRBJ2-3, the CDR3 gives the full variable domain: ETGVTQSPTHLIKTRGQQVTLRCSSQSGHNTVSWYQQALGQGPQFIFQYYREEENGRGNFPPRFSGLQFPNYSSELNVNALELDDSALYLCASRLIGHPTDTQYFGPGTRLTVL.

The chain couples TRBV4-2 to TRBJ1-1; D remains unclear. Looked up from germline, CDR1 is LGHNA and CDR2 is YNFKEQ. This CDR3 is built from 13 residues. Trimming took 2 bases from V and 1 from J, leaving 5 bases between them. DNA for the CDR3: TGTGCCAGCAGCCAACGGCCGAACACTGAAGCTTTCTTT. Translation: CASSQRPNTEAFF.

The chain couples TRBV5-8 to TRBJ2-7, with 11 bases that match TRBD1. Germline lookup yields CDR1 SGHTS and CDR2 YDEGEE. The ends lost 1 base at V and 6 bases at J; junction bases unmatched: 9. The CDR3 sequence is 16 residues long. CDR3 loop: CASSLSGTGGSREQYF. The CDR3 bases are TGTGCCAGCAGCTTGAGTGGGACAGGGGGATCGCGCGAGCAGTACTTC.

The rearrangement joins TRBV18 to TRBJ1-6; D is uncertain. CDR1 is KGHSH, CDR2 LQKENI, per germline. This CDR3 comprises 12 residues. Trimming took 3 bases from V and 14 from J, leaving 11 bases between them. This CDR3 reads CASSPDLLALHF. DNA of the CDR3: TGTGCCAGCTCACCGGACCTATTGGCCCTCCACTTT.

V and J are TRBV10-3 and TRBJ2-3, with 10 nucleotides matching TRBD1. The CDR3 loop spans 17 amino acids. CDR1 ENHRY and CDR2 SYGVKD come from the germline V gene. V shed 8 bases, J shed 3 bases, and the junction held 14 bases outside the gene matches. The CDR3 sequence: CAIRPDRGTGVTDTQYF. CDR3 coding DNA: TGTGCCATCCGCCCTGATCGGGGGACAGGGGTGACAGATACGCAGTATTTT.

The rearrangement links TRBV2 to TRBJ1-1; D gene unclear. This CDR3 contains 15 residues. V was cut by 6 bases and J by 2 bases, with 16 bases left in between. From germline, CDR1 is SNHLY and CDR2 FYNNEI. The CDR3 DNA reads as TGTGCCAGCAGCCAAAACAACAACAGAAACACTGAAGCTTTCTTT. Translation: CASSQNNNRNTEAFF.

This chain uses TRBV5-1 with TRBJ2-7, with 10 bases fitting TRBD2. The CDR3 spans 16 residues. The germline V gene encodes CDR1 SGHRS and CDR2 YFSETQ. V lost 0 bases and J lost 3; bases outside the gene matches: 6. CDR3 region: CASSLVDLAGDYEQYF. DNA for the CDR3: TGCGCCAGCAGCTTGGTGGATCTAGCGGGGGACTACGAGCAGTACTTC.

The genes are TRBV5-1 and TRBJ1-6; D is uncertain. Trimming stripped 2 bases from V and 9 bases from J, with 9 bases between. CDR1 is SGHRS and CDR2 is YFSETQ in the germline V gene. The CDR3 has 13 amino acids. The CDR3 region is CASSFLWISPLHF. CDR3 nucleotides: TGCGCCAGCAGCTTTCTCTGGATTTCACCCCTCCACTTT.

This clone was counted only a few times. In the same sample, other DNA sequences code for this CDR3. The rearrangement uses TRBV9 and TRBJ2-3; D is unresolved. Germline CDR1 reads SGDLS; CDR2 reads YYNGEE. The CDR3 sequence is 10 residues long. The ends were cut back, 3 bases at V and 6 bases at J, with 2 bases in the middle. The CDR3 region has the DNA TGTGCCAGCAGCGGGGATACGCAGTATTTT. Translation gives CASSGDTQYF.

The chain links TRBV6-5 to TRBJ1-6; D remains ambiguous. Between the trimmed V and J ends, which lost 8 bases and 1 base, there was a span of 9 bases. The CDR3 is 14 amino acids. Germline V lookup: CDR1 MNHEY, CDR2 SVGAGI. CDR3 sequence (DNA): TGTGCCAGCCGGACTGGGTCCTATAATTCACCCCTCCACTTT. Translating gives CASRTGSYNSPLHF.

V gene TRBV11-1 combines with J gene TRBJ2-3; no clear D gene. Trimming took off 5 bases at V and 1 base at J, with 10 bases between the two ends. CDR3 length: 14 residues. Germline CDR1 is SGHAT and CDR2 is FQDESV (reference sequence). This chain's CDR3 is CASSSYSGTDTQYF. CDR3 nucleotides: TGTGCCAGCAGCAGCTACTCGGGCACAGATACGCAGTATTTT.